These T cell receptor beta chains were read from a single sample in a study of blood T cell repertoires in COVID-19. The table came from immunoSEQ multiplex PCR; TCRdb's copy has only in-frame clones and leaves some out. Among about 370,000 clones, roughly nine tenths were seen once, and the ten largest hold less than 1.2%. Sample: PBMCs or T cells enriched from blood (not recorded which). The origin of the receptors is a man in his late teens or twenties who had recovered from COVID-19. Both conserved end residues are part of each CDR3. D genes are given only for firm matches. Not all rows give a size; the values are once, few, many and, for expanded clones, a class.

CDR3aa | CDR3nt | abundance | v_gene | d_gene | j_gene
CASSRSPRSGYTF | TGCGCCAGCAGCCGGTCCCCCAGGTCTGGCTACACCTTC | once | TRBV10-2 | - | TRBJ1-2
CASSPQGRGGYTF | TGTGCCAGCAGCCCCCAGGGGAGGGGTGGCTACACCTTC | - | TRBV14 | - | TRBJ1-2
CASSFYETQYF | TGTGCCAGCAGCTTTTATGAGACCCAGTACTTC | - | TRBV5-6 | - | TRBJ2-5
CASSPPGTSSYEQYF | TGTGCCAGCTCACCCCCCGGGACAAGCTCCTACGAGCAGTACTTC | - | TRBV18 | - | TRBJ2-7
CASSQNLGGAGQPQHF | TGTGCCAGCAGCCAAAACTTAGGGGGCGCGGGTCAGCCCCAGCATTTT | - | TRBV3-1/TRBV3-2 | TRBD1 | TRBJ1-5
CASRGSSGGEETQYF | TGTGCCAGCCGAGGGAGTAGCGGGGGGGAAGAGACCCAGTACTTC | - | TRBV2 | TRBD2 | TRBJ2-5
CASRPGQPNQPQHF | TGTGCCAGCAGACCAGGACAGCCCAATCAGCCCCAGCATTTT | - | TRBV6-5 | - | TRBJ1-5
CASSSPDREPRNTEAFF | TGCGCCAGCAGCTCCCCCGACAGGGAGCCCCGCAACACTGAAGCTTTCTTT | - | TRBV5-1 | TRBD1 | TRBJ1-1
CASTPRLAGLGELFF | TGTGCCAGCACGCCGCGACTAGCGGGACTCGGGGAGCTGTTTTTT | few | TRBV28 | TRBD2 | TRBJ2-2
CAWNDSPNTEAFF | TGTGCCTGGAATGACAGCCCGAACACTGAAGCTTTCTTT | - | TRBV30 | - | TRBJ1-1
CASSPNLGLQETQYF | TGTGCCAGCAGCCCAAACCTAGGACTTCAAGAGACCCAGTACTTC | - | TRBV27 | - | TRBJ2-5
CASSLEQSHTDEQFF | TGCGCCAGCAGCTTGGAACAGAGCCATACGGATGAGCAGTTCTTC | - | TRBV5-1 | - | TRBJ2-1
CASSVLAGGSPDTQYF | TGCGCCAGCAGCGTACTAGCGGGGGGGTCTCCAGATACGCAGTATTTT | - | TRBV5-1 | TRBD2 | TRBJ2-3
CASSPPRRESADTQYF | TGCGCCAGCAGTCCTCCGAGGCGGGAGTCTGCAGATACGCAGTATTTT | - | TRBV23-1 | TRBD2 | TRBJ2-3
CASSGGSGSGANVLTF | TGTGCCAGCAGTGGGGGGTCAGGGTCCGGGGCCAACGTCCTGACTTTC | - | TRBV27 | - | TRBJ2-6
CASLGASYNSPLHF | TGTGCCTCTTTGGGGGCCTCCTATAATTCACCCCTCCACTTT | - | TRBV30 | - | TRBJ1-6
CASRPGRTEKLFF | TGTGCCAGCAGGCCAGGGAGGACTGAAAAACTGTTTTTT | - | TRBV6-6 | - | TRBJ1-4
CASSSPADYEQYF | TGTGCCAGCAGCTCCCCGGCGGACTACGAGCAGTACTTC | once | TRBV7-3 | - | TRBJ2-7
CASTPTSREVSYEQYF | TGTGCCAGCACCCCCACCAGCAGGGAAGTTTCCTACGAGCAGTACTTC | - | TRBV6-6 | - | TRBJ2-7
CASMAQGEQYF | TGCGCCAGCATGGCTCAGGGCGAGCAGTACTTC | - | TRBV5-1 | - | TRBJ2-7
CASSSGLLGNQPQHF | TGTGCCAGCAGTTCGGGACTATTGGGCAATCAGCCCCAGCATTTT | - | TRBV6-5 | - | TRBJ1-5
CASSLRGRAQYF | TGTGCCAGCAGCCTTAGGGGCCGCGCCCAGTACTTC | - | TRBV7-2 | - | TRBJ2-5
CASSPDRGTYEQYF | TGTGCCAGCAGCCCGGATCGGGGGACCTACGAGCAGTACTTC | few | TRBV5-5 | - | TRBJ2-7
CASSVSGGAFGEQYF | TGTGCCAGCAGCGTCTCAGGGGGCGCCTTCGGCGAGCAGTACTTC | - | TRBV9 | TRBD1 | TRBJ2-7
CASSNRVANTGELFF | TGTGCCAGCAGCAATCGGGTTGCGAACACCGGGGAGCTGTTTTTT | - | TRBV7-8 | - | TRBJ2-2
CASSQVIQYNEQFF | TGCGCCAGCAGCCAAGTAATCCAGTACAATGAGCAGTTCTTC | - | TRBV4-3 | - | TRBJ2-1
CASSVATVMNTEAFF | TGTGCCAGCAGCGTAGCTACAGTCATGAACACTGAAGCTTTCTTT | - | TRBV9 | - | TRBJ1-1